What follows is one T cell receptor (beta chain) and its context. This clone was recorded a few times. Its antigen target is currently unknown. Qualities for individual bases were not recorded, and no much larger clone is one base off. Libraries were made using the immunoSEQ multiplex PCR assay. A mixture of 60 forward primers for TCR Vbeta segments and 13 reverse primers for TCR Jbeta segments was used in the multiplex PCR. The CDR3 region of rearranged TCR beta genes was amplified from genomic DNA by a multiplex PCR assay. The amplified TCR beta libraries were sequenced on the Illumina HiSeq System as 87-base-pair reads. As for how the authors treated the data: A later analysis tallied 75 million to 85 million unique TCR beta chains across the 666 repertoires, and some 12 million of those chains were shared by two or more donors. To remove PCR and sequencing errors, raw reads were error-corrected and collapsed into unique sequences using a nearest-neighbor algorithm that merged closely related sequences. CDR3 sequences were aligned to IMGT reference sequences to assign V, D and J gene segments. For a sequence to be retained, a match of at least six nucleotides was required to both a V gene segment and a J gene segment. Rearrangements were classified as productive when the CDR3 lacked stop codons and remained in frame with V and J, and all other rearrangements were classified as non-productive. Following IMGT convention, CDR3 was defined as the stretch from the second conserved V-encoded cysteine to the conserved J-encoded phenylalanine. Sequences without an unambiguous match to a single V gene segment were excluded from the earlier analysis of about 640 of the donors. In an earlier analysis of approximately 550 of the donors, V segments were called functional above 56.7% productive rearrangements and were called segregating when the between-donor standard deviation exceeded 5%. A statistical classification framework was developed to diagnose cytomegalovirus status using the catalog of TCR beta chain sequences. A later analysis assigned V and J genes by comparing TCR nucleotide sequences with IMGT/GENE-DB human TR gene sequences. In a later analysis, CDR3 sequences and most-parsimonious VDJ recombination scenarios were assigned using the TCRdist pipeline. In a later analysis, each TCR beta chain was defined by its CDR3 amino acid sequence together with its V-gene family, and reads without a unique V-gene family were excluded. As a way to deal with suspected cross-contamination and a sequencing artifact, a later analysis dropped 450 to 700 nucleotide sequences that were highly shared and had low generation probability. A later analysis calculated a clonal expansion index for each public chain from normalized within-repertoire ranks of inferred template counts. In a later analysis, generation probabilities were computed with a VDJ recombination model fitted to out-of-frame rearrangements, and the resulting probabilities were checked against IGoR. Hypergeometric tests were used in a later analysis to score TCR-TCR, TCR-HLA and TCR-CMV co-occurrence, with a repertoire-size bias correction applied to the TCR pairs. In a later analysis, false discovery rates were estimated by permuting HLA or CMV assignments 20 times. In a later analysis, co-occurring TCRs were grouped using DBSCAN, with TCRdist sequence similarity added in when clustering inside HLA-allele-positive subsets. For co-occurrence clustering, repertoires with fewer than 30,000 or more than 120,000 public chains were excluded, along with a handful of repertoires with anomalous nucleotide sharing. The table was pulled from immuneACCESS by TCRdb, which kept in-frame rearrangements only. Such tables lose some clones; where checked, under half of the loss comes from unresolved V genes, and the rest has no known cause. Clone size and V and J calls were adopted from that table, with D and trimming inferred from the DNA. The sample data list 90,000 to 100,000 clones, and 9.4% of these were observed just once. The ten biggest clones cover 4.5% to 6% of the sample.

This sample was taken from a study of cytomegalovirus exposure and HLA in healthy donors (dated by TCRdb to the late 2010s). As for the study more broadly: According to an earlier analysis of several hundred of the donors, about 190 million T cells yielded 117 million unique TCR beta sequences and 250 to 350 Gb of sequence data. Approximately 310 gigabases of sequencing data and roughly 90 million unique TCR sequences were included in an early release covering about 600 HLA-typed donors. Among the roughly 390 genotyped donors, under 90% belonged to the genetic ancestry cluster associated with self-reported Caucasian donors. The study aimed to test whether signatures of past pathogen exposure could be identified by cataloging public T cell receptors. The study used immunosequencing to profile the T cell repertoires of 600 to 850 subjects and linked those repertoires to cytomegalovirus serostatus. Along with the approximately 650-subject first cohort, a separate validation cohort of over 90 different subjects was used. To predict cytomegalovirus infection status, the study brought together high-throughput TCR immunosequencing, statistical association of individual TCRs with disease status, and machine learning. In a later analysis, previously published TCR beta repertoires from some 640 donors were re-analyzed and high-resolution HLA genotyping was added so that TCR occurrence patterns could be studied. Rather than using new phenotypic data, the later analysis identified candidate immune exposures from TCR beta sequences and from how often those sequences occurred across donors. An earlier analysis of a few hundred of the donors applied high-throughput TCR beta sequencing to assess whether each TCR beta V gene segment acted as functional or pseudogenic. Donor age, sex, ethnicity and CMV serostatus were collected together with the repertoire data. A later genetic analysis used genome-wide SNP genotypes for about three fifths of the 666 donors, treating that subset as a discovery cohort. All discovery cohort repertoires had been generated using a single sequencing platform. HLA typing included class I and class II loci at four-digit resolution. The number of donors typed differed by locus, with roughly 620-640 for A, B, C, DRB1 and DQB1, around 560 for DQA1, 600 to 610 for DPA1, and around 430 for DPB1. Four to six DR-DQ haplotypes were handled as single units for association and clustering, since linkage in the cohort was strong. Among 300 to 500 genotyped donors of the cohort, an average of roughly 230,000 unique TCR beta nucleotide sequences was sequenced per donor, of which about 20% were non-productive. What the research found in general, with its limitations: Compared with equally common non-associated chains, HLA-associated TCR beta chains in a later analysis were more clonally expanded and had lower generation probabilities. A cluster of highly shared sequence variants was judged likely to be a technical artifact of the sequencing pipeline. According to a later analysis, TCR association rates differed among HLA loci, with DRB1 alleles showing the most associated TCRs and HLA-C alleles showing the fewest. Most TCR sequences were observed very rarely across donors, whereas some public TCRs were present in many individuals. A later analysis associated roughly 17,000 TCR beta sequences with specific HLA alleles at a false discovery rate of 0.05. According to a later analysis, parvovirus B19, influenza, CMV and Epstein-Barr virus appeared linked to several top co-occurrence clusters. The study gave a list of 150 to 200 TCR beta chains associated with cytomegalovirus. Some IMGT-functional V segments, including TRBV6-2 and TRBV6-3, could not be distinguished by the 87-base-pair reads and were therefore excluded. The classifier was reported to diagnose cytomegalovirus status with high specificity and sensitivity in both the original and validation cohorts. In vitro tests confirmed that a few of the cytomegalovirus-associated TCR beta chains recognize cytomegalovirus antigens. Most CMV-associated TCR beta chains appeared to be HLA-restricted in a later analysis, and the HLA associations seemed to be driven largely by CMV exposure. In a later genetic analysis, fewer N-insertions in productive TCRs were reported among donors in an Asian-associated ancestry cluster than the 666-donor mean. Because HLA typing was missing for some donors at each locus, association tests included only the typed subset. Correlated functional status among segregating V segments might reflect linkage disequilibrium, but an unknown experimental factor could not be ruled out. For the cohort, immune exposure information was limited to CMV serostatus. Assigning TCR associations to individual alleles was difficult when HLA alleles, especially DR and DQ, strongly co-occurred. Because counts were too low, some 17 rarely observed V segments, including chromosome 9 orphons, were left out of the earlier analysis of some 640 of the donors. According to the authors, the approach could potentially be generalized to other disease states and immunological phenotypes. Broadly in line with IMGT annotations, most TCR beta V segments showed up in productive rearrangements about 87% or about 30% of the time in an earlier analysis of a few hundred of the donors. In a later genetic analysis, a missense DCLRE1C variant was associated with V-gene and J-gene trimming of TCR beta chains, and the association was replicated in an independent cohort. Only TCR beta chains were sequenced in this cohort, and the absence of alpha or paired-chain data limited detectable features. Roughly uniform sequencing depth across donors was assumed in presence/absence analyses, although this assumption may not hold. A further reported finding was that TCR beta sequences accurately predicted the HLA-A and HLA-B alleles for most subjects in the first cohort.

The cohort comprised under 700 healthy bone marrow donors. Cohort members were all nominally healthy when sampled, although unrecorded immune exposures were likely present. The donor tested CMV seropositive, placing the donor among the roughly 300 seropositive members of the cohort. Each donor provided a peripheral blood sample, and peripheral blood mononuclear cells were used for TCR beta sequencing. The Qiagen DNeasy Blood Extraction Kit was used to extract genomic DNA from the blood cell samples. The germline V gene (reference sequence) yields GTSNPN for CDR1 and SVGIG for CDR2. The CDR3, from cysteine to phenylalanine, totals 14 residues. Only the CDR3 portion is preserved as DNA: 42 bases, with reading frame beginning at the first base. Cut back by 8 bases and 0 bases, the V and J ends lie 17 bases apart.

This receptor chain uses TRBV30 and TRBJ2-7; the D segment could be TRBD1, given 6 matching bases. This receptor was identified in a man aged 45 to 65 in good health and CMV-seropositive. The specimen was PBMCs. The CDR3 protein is CALNSQGNSYEQYF. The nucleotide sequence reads TGTGCCCTTAATTCACAGGGAAACTCCTACGAGCAGTACTTC.